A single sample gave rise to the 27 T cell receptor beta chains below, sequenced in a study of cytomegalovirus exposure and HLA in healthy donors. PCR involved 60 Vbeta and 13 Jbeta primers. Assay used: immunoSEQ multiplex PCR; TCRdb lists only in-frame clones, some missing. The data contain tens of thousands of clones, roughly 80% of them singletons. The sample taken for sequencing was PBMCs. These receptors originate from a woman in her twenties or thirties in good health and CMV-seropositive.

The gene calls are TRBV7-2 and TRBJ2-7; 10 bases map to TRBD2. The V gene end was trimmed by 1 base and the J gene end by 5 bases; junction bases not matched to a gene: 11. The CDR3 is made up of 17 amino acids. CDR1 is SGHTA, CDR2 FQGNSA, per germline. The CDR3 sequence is CASSLDGGAAGGNEQYF. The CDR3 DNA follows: TGTGCCAGCAGCTTAGACGGCGGGGCAGCGGGGGGGAACGAGCAGTACTTC.

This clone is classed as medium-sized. The CDR3 sequence is CASSQDLQATGVNAYEQYF. The CDR3 bases are TGCGCCAGCAGCCAAGACCTACAAGCAACAGGGGTTAACGCCTACGAGCAGTACTTC. The chain uses TRBV4-3 and TRBJ2-7; TRBD1 matches at 7 bases. Germline CDR1 LGHNA, CDR2 YSLEER. The V and J ends lost 0 bases and 2 bases, in that order; junction bases with no gene match: 16. CDR3 length equals 19 residues.

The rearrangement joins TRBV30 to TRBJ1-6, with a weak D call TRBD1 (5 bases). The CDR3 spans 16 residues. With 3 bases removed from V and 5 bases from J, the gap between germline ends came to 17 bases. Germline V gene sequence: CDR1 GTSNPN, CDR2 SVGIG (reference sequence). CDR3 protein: CAWRDFRTLNNSPLHF. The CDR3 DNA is TGTGCCTGGAGAGATTTTCGGACACTAAATAATTCACCCCTCCACTTT.

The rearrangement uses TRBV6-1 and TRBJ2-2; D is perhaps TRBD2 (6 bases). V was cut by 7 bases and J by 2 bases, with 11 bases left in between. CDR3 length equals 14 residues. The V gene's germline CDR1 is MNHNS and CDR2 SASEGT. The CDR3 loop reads CASTRTINTGELFF. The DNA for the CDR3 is TGTGCCAGCACGAGGACTATTAACACCGGGGAGCTGTTTTTT.

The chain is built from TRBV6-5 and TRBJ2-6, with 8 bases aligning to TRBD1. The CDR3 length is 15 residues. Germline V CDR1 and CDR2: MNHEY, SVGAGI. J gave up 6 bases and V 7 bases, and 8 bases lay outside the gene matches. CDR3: CASTQGQGKANVLTF. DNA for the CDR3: TGTGCCAGCACCCAAGGACAGGGAAAGGCCAACGTCCTGACTTTC.

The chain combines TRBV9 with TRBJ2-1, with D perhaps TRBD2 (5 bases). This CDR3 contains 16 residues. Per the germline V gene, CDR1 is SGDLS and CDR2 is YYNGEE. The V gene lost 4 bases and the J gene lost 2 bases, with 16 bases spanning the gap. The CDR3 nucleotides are TGTGCCAGCAGCCCCCGGACTTCCCGGCCCTACAATGAGCAGTTCTTC. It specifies CASSPRTSRPYNEQFF.

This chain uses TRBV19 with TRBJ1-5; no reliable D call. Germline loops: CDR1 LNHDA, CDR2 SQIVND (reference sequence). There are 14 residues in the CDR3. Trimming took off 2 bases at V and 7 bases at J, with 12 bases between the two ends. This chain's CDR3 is CASSITGYGQPQHF. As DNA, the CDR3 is TGTGCCAGTAGTATAACGGGGTACGGGCAGCCCCAGCATTTT.

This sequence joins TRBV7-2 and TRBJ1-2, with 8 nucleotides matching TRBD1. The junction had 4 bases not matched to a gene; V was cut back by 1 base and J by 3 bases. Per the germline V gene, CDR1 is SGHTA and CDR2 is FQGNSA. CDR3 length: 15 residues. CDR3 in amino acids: CASSLGTGSDYGYTF. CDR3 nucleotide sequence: TGTGCCAGCAGCTTAGGGACAGGGAGCGACTATGGCTACACCTTC.

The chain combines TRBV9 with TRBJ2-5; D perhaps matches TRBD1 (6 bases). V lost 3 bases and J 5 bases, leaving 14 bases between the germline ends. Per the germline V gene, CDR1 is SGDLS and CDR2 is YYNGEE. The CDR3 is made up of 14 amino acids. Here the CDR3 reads CASSASTGFETQYF. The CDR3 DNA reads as TGTGCCAGCAGCGCCTCAACAGGGTTTGAGACCCAGTACTTC.

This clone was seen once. Written as DNA, the CDR3 is TGCAGCGTTCGTGCAGCTGGGGCCAACGTCCTGACTTTC. Protein sequence: CSVRAAGANVLTF. The chain recombines TRBV29-1 with TRBJ2-6; D gene uncertain. CDR1 is SQVTM and CDR2 is ANQGSEA in the germline V gene. This CDR3 is 13 amino acids long. The V gene lost 5 bases and the J gene lost 2 bases, with 7 bases spanning the gap.

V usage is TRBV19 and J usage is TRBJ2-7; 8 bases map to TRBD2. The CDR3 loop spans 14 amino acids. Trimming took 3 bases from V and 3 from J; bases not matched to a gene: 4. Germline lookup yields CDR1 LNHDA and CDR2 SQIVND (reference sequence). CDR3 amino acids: CASSMGAGGYEQYF. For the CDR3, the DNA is TGTGCCAGTAGTATGGGTGCGGGAGGCTACGAGCAGTACTTC.

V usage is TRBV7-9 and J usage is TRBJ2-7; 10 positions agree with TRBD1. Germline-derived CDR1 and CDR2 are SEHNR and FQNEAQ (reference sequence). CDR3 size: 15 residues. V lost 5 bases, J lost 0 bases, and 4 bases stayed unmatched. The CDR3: CASSPGQGSSYEQYF. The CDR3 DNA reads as TGTGCCAGCAGCCCGGGACAGGGGTCCTCCTACGAGCAGTACTTC.

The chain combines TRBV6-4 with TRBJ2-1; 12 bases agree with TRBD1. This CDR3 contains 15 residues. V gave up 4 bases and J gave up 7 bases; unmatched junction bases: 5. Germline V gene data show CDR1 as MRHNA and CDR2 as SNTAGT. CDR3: CASSGGTGGANEQFF. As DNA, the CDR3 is TGTGCCAGCAGTGGGGGGACAGGGGGCGCGAATGAGCAGTTCTTC.

In nucleotides, the CDR3 is TGTGCCAGCAGCGTAGGGACAGGGGTGGACACTGAAGCTTTCTTT. Translating gives CASSVGTGVDTEAFF. The chain combines TRBV9 with TRBJ1-1; 9 bases align to TRBD1. The CDR3 is 15 amino acids. Germline CDR1 reads SGDLS; CDR2 reads YYNGEE. V lost 0 bases, J lost 3 bases, and 3 bases stayed unmatched.

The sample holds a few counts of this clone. This CDR3 is CASSLFGADGYTF. The CDR3, as DNA: TGTGCCAGCAGTTTATTTGGGGCGGATGGCTACACCTTC. J is TRBJ1-2 and V is TRBV27; D possibly corresponds to TRBD1 (5 bases). The V gene's germline CDR1 is MNHEY and CDR2 SMNVEV (reference sequence). The CDR3 is made up of 13 amino acids. V lost 1 base and J lost 6, with 9 bases in between.

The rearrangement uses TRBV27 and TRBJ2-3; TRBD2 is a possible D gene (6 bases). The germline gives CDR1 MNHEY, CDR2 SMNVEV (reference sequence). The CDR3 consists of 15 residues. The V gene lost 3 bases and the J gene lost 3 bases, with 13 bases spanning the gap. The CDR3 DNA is TGTGCCAGCAGTTTCCAGGGCGGGGAGACAGATACGCAGTATTTT. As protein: CASSFQGGETDTQYF.

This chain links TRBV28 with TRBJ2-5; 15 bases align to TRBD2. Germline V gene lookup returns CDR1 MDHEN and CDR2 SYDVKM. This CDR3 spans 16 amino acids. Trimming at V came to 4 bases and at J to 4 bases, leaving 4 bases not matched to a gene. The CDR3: CASSSGLAGGSETQYF. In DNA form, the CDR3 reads TGTGCCAGCAGTTCTGGACTAGCGGGAGGGTCAGAGACCCAGTACTTC.

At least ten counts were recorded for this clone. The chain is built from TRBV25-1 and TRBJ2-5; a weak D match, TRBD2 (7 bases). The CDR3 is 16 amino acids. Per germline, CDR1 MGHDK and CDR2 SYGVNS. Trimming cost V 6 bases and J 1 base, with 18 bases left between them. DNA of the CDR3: TGTGCCAGCAGCGAAGCCAGGGGCGGGGGCCAAGAGACCCAGTACTTC. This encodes CASSEARGGGQETQYF.

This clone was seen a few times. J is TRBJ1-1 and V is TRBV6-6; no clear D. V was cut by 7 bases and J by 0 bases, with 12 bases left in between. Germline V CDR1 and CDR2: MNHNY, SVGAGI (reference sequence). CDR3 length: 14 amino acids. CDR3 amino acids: CASTSPGVNTEAFF. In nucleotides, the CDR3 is TGTGCCAGCACCTCCCCGGGAGTGAACACTGAAGCTTTCTTT.

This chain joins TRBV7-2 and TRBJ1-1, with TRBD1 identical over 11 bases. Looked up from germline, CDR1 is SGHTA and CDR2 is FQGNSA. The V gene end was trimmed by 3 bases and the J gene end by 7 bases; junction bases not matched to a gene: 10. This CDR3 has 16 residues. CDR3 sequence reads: CASSFPRTGGLNEAFF. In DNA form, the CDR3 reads TGTGCCAGCAGCTTTCCCCGGACAGGGGGCCTAAATGAAGCTTTCTTT.

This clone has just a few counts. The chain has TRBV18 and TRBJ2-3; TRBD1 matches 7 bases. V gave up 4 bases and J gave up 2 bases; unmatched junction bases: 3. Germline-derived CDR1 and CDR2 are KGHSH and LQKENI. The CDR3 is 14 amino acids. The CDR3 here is CASSLDRFTDTQYF. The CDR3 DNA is TGTGCCAGCTCACTGGACAGGTTCACAGATACGCAGTATTTT.

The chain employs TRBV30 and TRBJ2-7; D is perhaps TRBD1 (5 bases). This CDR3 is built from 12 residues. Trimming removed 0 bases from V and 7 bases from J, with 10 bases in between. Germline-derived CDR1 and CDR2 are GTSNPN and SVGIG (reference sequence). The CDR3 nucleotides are TGTGCCTGGAGTGTAGGGGTTGGGGAGCAGTACTTC. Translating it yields CAWSVGVGEQYF.

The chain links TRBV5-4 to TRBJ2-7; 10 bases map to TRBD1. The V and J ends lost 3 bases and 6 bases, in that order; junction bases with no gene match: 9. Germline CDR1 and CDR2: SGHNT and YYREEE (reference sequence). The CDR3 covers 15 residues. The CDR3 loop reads CASSWLTGGPGEQYF. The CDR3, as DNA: TGTGCCAGCAGCTGGTTGACAGGGGGCCCGGGCGAGCAGTACTTC.

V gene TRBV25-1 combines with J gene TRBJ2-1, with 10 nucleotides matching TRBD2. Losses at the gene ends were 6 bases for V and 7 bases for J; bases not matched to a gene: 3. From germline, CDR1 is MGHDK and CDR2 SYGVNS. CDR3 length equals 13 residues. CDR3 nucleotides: TGTGCCAGCAGAGCTAGCGGGAGAAATGAGCAGTTCTTC. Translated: CASRASGRNEQFF.

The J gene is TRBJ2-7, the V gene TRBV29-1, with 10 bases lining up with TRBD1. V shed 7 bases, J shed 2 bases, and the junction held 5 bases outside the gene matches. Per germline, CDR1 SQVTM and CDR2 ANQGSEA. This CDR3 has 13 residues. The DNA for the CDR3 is TGCAGCGGAGGACAGGGGGGTCCCTACGAGCAGTACTTC. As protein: CSGGQGGPYEQYF.

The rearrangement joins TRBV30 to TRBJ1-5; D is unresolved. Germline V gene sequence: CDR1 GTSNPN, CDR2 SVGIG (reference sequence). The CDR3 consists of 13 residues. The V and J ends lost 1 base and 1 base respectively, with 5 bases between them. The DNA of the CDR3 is TGTGCCTGGAGTGGTAAAAGCAATCAGCCCCAGCATTTT. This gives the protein CAWSGKSNQPQHF. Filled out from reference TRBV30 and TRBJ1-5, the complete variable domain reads SQTIHQWPATLVQPVGSPLSLECTVEGTSNPNLYWYRQAAGRGLQLLFYSVGIGQISSEVPQNLSASRPQDRQFILSSKKLLLSDSGFYLCAWSGKSNQPQHFGDGTRLSIL.

The CDR3 loop reads CASRAGTPSPGYTF. Here the CDR3 DNA reads TGTGCCAGCAGGGCTGGGACTCCCAGCCCTGGCTACACCTTC. The chain combines TRBV28 with TRBJ1-2; TRBD1 might be the D (5 bases). The V gene lost 6 bases and the J gene lost 7 bases, with 18 bases spanning the gap. The germline gives CDR1 MDHEN, CDR2 SYDVKM. This CDR3 has 14 amino acids.